This TCR beta chain originates from a study of blood T cell repertoires in COVID-19. Measured with immunoSEQ multiplex PCR; TCRdb has only the in-frame clones, and not every one. Among 230,000 or so clones, 70% to 90% were seen once, and the ten largest hold roughly 15%. The sequence came from a woman aged 45 to 65 with acute COVID-19. Sequencing input: PBMCs or T cells enriched from blood (not recorded which).

The CDR3 region has the DNA TGTGCCAGCAGCTCCCTAGGGGTGACAGGGGTTTCTGGAAACACCATATATTTT. Translated, it gives CASSSLGVTGVSGNTIYF. J is TRBJ1-3 and V is TRBV7-6; TRBD1 matches 8 bases. V lost 4 bases, J lost 1 base, and 12 bases stayed unmatched. Per germline, CDR1 SGHVS and CDR2 FNYEAQ. The CDR3 spans 18 residues.